These 5 T cell receptor beta chains were sequenced from one sample in a study of Tregs in tolerant kidney transplant recipients. Sequencing was performed with immunoSEQ multiplex PCR; in TCRdb, only in-frame clones are kept and a portion is missing. The sample records 50,000 to 80,000 clones, roughly 98% being singletons. The sequences come from Tregs from blood, collected before the transplant. These receptors were obtained from a human donor who received a combined kidney and bone marrow transplant.

The V gene is TRBV5-4, the J gene TRBJ2-1; a possible D gene is TRBD1 (5 bases). This CDR3 region has 13 residues. Trimming pared 3 bases from V and 4 bases from J, leaving 8 bases between. Germline V CDR1 and CDR2: SGHNT, YYREEE (reference sequence). The CDR3 spells CASSSTVYNEQFF. The CDR3 DNA follows: TGTGCCAGCAGCTCGACAGTTTACAATGAGCAGTTCTTC.

The CDR3 spells CATSLRLAGGGEQYF. CDR3 nucleotide sequence: TGTGCCACCAGCTTGCGACTAGCGGGAGGTGGCGAGCAGTACTTC. This chain uses TRBV15 with TRBJ2-7; TRBD2 aligns across 13 bases. Germline V gene lookup returns CDR1 LNHNV and CDR2 YYDKDF (reference sequence). This CDR3 spans 15 amino acids. V dropped 5 bases and J dropped 6; count of bases not matched to a gene: 7.

This chain joins TRBV11-3 and TRBJ2-7, with 7 positions matching TRBD2. This CDR3 comprises 16 residues. Germline assignment: CDR1 SGHNT and CDR2 YENEEA. The V gene end was trimmed by 1 base and the J gene end by 0 bases; junction bases not matched to a gene: 6. The CDR3 DNA is TGTGCCAGCAGCTTAGGACGCGGCGGGAGCTCCTACGAGCAGTACTTC. Protein sequence: CASSLGRGGSSYEQYF.

The chain employs TRBV9 and TRBJ2-1, with 10 bases matching TRBD1. The CDR3 sequence is 16 residues long. Germline CDR1 is SGDLS and CDR2 is YYNGEE. V lost 0 bases to trimming and J lost 3 bases; unmatched junction nucleotides: 3. The CDR3 sequence: CASSVVGTGVYNEQFF. The CDR3 DNA follows: TGTGCCAGCAGCGTAGTTGGGACAGGGGTCTACAATGAGCAGTTCTTC. The full variable domain, completed using reference TRBV9 and TRBJ2-1, is DSGVTQTPKHLITATGQRVTLRCSPRSGDLSVYWYQQSLDQGLQFLIQYYNGEERAKGNILERFSAQQFPDLHSELNLSSLELGDSALYFCASSVVGTGVYNEQFFGPGTRLTVL.

V usage is TRBV7-6 and J usage is TRBJ2-2, with D possibly matching TRBD2 (6 bases). V was clipped by 2 bases and J by 4 bases, with 14 bases between them. CDR1 SGHVS and CDR2 FNYEAQ come from the germline V gene. There are 16 residues in the CDR3. CDR3 bases: TGTGCCAGCAGCTTATACGGGGGTCTAGCCACCGGGGAGCTGTTTTTT. Protein product: CASSLYGGLATGELFF.